A selection of T cell receptor beta chains follows, all from one sample in a study of blood T cell repertoires in COVID-19. Using immunoSEQ multiplex PCR, the repertoire was profiled, and TCRdb retains in-frame clones only, with some absent. The table includes under 300,000 clones, under 95% detected once. The sequencing sample was made of PBMCs or T cells enriched from blood (not recorded which). Source of these receptors: a woman aged 18-29 years who had recovered from COVID-19. Each CDR3 is given with its conserved first and last residue. A D gene is named only where the DNA matches it firmly. Clone sizes are given selectively: once, few, many, or a class where the clone is expanded.

J | size | D | V | DNA | CDR3
TRBJ2-2 | once | TRBD1 | TRBV19 | TGTGCCAGTAGTATAGGTCGGACAGGGATTACCGGGGAGCTGTTTTTT | CASSIGRTGITGELFF
TRBJ2-7 | once | - | TRBV3-1/TRBV3-2 | TGTGCCAGCAGCCAGACAACCTACGAGCAGTACTTC | CASSQTTYEQYF
TRBJ2-7 | - | TRBD2 | TRBV19 | TGTGCCAGTAGTCCCCTAGCGGGAGCCTACGAGCAGTACTTC | CASSPLAGAYEQYF
TRBJ1-1 | once | TRBD1 | TRBV9 | TGTGCCAGCAGCGGAGGGACAGGTCTGAGAGGAACTGAAGCTTTCTTT | CASSGGTGLRGTEAFF
TRBJ1-1 | once | TRBD1 | TRBV29-1 | TGCAGCGCCACAACGGGACAGGGGAACACTGAAGCTTTCTTT | CSATTGQGNTEAFF
TRBJ1-2 | - | - | TRBV12-5 | TGTGCTAGTGGTTTGGGGGCTCCCTATGGCTACACCTTC | CASGLGAPYGYTF
TRBJ2-5 | - | - | TRBV5-1 | TGCGCCAGCAGGTCAGGGGAGGAGACCCAGTACTTC | CASRSGEETQYF
TRBJ1-6 | - | - | TRBV18 | TGTGCCAGCTCGTGGTTCGGACAGAAAAATAATTCACCCCTCCACTTT | CASSWFGQKNNSPLHF
TRBJ2-2 | - | - | TRBV2 | TGTGCCAGCAGTCCAGGGGGGTCCACCGGGGAGCTGTTTTTT | CASSPGGSTGELFF
TRBJ2-2 | - | TRBD1 | TRBV5-5 | TGTGCCAGCAGCTGGGGACAGGGGAGAAACACCGGGGAGCTGTTTTTT | CASSWGQGRNTGELFF
TRBJ2-7 | - | TRBD1 | TRBV14 | TGTGCCAGCAGCCGACAGGGAACGTACGAGCAGTACTTC | CASSRQGTYEQYF
TRBJ2-1 | - | TRBD2 | TRBV9 | TGTGCCAGCAGCGTAGGTACCGGGACTATGGGAAATGAGCAGTTCTTC | CASSVGTGTMGNEQFF
TRBJ1-5 | - | - | TRBV3-1/TRBV3-2 | TGTGCCAGCAGCCAACCCCACAGGGCCGGTCAGCCCCAGCATTTT | CASSQPHRAGQPQHF
TRBJ2-3 | once | - | TRBV7-3 | TGTGCCAGCAGCTTAGGTCCGGCGGCAGATACGCAGTATTTT | CASSLGPAADTQYF
TRBJ1-6 | - | - | TRBV27 | TGTGCCAGCAGTTCCCGGACAGAGATCTCCTATAATTCACCCCTCCACTTT | CASSSRTEISYNSPLHF
TRBJ2-3 | - | - | TRBV28 | TGTGCCAGCAGTCCCCCCGCGGGGACCACAGATACGCAGTATTTT | CASSPPAGTTDTQYF
TRBJ1-1 | few | - | TRBV7-2 | TGTGCCAGCAGCTTAGCGGCTTTGAACACTGAAGCTTTCTTT | CASSLAALNTEAFF
TRBJ1-2 | - | - | TRBV5-6 | TGTGCCAGCAGCTTGGCCCAGGTCGGGATCTATGGCTACACCTTC | CASSLAQVGIYGYTF
TRBJ2-5 | once | - | TRBV3-1/TRBV3-2 | TGTGCCAGCAGCCAACGCGGGACTTCCGAAGAGACCCAGTACTTC | CASSQRGTSEETQYF
TRBJ1-4 | - | - | TRBV2 | TGTGCCAGCGTACGGGACACAAATGAAAAACTGTTTTTT | CASVRDTNEKLFF
TRBJ1-1 | once | TRBD1 | TRBV7-6 | TGTGCCAGCAGCGCCAGGACAGGGGGAAACTCTGAAGCTTTCTTT | CASSARTGGNSEAFF
TRBJ2-1 | - | TRBD2 | TRBV5-5 | TGTGCCAGCAGCTTTGGACTAGCGGGAGAGTCCGAGCAGTTCTTC | CASSFGLAGESEQFF
TRBJ1-6 | - | TRBD1 | TRBV6-5 | TGTGCCAGCAGCCGGGACAGCTATAATTCACCCCTCCACTTT | CASSRDSYNSPLHF
TRBJ1-2 | - | - | TRBV27 | TGTGCCAGCAGTGCGCGGGGACGGGGTGGCTACACCTTC | CASSARGRGGYTF
TRBJ1-4 | - | - | TRBV28 | TGTGCCAGCAGTTTAGTTTTCGGGGGGGCGCTTGGTGAAAAACTGTTTTTT | CASSLVFGGALGEKLFF
TRBJ2-5 | - | TRBD2 | TRBV5-1 | TGCGCCAGCAGCTTTAGCGGGAGATTGATCGAGACCCAGTACTTC | CASSFSGRLIETQYF
TRBJ1-2 | - | TRBD1 | TRBV18 | TGTGCCAGCTCACCACAGAGGACAGGGTATGATGGCTACACCTTC | CASSPQRTGYDGYTF
TRBJ1-2 | - | TRBD1 | TRBV5-1 | TGCGCCAGCAGCTTGGACCCGACAGGGGGTTATGGCTACACCTTC | CASSLDPTGGYGYTF
TRBJ1-2 | - | - | TRBV9 | TGTGCCAGCAGCGTTGGCCAGGGTCGAGTAGGCTACACCTTC | CASSVGQGRVGYTF
TRBJ1-6 | - | - | TRBV5-6 | TGTGCCAGCAGCTTGGTCAGGGGAAATTCACCCCTCCACTTT | CASSLVRGNSPLHF
TRBJ1-2 | - | - | TRBV7-3 | TGTGCCAGCAGCTTAAGGGGGCAGGGCGATGGCTACACCTTC | CASSLRGQGDGYTF
TRBJ1-2 | - | - | TRBV5-6 | TGTGCCAGCAGCTTGGCCGGTAGCCTCTCCTATGGCTACACCTTC | CASSLAGSLSYGYTF
TRBJ2-7 | - | TRBD1 | TRBV27 | TGTGCCAGCAGTTTAGTAGGGACAGGGCGTAACGAGCAGTACTTC | CASSLVGTGRNEQYF
TRBJ1-3 | - | TRBD1 | TRBV28 | TGTGCCAGCAGTGAGGGACAGTTACTCGACACCATATATTTT | CASSEGQLLDTIYF
TRBJ1-3 | - | TRBD1 | TRBV6-5 | TGTGCCAGCAGCCCAGGACAGGCTGGAAACACCATATATTTT | CASSPGQAGNTIYF
TRBJ2-2 | - | TRBD1 | TRBV19 | TGTGCCAGTAGTACTCACGGGACAGGGAACACCGGGGAGCTGTTTTTT | CASSTHGTGNTGELFF
TRBJ1-2 | - | - | TRBV9 | TGTGCCAGCAGCGTCAACACCTTAAGGGGGGGCTATGGCTACACCTTC | CASSVNTLRGGYGYTF
TRBJ1-3 | - | - | TRBV5-4 | TGTGCCAGCAGCTTGGGCATGGGGGCGGCTGGAAACACCATATATTTT | CASSLGMGAAGNTIYF
TRBJ2-5 | - | TRBD1 | TRBV27 | TGTGCCAGCAGTCTACAGGGGGCGGAGGAGACCCAGTACTTC | CASSLQGAEETQYF
TRBJ2-3 | - | - | TRBV15 | TGTGCCACCAGGCCAGGGGTGGGTGATACGCAGTATTTT | CATRPGVGDTQYF
TRBJ2-7 | - | - | TRBV27 | TGTGCCAGCAGTTTATCTCTCACAGGGGAGCAGTACTTC | CASSLSLTGEQYF
TRBJ1-4 | - | TRBD1 | TRBV6-5 | TGTGCCAGCAGCTCCGGGACAGGGATTGAAAAACTGTTTTTT | CASSSGTGIEKLFF
TRBJ2-7 | - | TRBD2 | TRBV5-4 | TGTGCCAGCAGCGCCGCATTTAGCGGGGTAACCGGCGAGCAGTACTTC | CASSAAFSGVTGEQYF
TRBJ2-6 | - | TRBD2 | TRBV5-1 | TGCGCCAGCAGCTTGAGTGGGGCGGGGGGCCTATTGTCTGGGGCCAACGTCCTGACTTTC | CASSLSGAGGLLSGANVLTF
TRBJ1-5 | - | - | TRBV19 | TGTGCCAGTAGTAAATCACGGGGCAATCAGCCCCAGCATTTT | CASSKSRGNQPQHF
TRBJ1-1 | - | - | TRBV18 | TGTGCCAGCTCACCCGCACTTCGCACTGAAGCTTTCTTT | CASSPALRTEAFF
TRBJ2-5 | - | TRBD2 | TRBV9 | TGTGCCAGCAGCGTTCACCCGGGACTAGGGGAGACCCAGTACTTC | CASSVHPGLGETQYF
TRBJ2-7 | - | - | TRBV10-3 | TGTGCCATCAGTGAGTCAAGCGTGTGGGAGCAGTACTTC | CAISESSVWEQYF
TRBJ2-7 | - | TRBD1 | TRBV10-3 | TGTGCCATCAGCCTAGGGGGACAGGGGAGATCCTACGAGCAGTACTTC | CAISLGGQGRSYEQYF
TRBJ1-2 | - | TRBD1 | TRBV12-3/TRBV12-4 | TGTGCCAGCAGTCGGACAGGGGATAGCTACACCTTC | CASSRTGDSYTF
TRBJ2-2 | - | - | TRBV21-1 | TGTGCCAGCAGCAAAGCCCAGGACACGACGACGAACACCGGGGAGCTGTTTTTT | CASSKAQDTTTNTGELFF